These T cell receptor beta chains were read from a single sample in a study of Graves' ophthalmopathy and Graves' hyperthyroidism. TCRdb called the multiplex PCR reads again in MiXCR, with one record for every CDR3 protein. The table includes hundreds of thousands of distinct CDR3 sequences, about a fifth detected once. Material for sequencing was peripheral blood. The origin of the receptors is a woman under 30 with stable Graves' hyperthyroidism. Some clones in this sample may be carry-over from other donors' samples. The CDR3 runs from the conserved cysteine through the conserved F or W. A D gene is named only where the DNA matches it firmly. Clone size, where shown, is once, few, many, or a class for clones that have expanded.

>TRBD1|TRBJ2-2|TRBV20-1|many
CSALTGGSFGELFF
TGCAGTGCCCTGACAGGGGGATCTTTCGGGGAGCTGTTTTTT
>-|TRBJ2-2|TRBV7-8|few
CAAARVWGSSGELFF
TGTGCCGCGGCCCGGGTATGGGGTTCGTCCGGGGAGCTGTTTTTT
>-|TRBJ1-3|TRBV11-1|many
CASSVDLRGAGNTIYF
TGTGCCAGCAGCGTCGACCTCAGGGGAGCTGGAAACACCATATATTTT
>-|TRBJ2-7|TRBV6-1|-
CASVQGPYEQYF
TGTGCCAGCGTACAGGGTCCCTACGAGCAGTACTTC
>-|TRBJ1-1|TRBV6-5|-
CASSYSAALNTEAFF
TGTGCCAGCAGTTACTCCGCCGCTTTGAACACTGAAGCTTTCTTT
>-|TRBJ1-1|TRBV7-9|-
CASSLVGTNEAFF
TGTGCCAGCAGCTTAGTCGGGACGAACGAAGCTTTCTTT
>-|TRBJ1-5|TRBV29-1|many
CSVVDSANQPQHF
TGCAGCGTCGTGGACAGCGCCAATCAGCCCCAGCATTTT
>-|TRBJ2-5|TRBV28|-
CASSLPPRRGQETQYF
TGTGCCAGCAGTTTACCCCCCCGTCGGGGTCAAGAGACCCAGTACTTC
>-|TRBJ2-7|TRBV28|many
CASSFPGQGPEQYF
TGTGCCAGCAGCTTCCCGGGGCAGGGTCCCGAGCAGTACTTC
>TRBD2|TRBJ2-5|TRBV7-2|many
CASSIQTSVGETQYF
TGTGCCAGCAGCATTCAAACTAGCGTAGGAGAGACCCAGTACTTC
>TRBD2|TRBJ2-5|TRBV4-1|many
CASSHREGQETQYF
TGCGCCAGCAGCCATCGGGAGGGACAAGAGACCCAGTACTTC
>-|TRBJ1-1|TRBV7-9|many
CASSPPGRKNTEAFF
TGTGCCAGCAGCCCTCCGGGGCGAAAGAACACTGAAGCTTTCTTT
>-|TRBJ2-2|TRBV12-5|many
CASADGSPATNTGELFF
TGTGCTAGTGCCGACGGTAGTCCGGCGACGAACACCGGGGAGCTGTTTTTT
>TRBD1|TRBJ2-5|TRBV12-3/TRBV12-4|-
CASSARTGGETQYF
TGTGCCAGCAGTGCTAGGACAGGGGGAGAGACCCAGTACTTC
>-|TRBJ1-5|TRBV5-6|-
CASSLAGTLDSNQPQHF
TGTGCCAGCAGCTTGGCCGGGACCCTAGATAGCAATCAGCCCCAGCATTTT
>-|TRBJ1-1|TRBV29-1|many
CSVEVMGKRTEAFF
TGCAGCGTTGAAGTTATGGGGAAGAGGACTGAAGCTTTCTTT
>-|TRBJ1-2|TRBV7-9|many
CASSLGLAYGYTF
TGTGCCAGCAGCTTAGGACTTGCGTATGGCTACACCTTC
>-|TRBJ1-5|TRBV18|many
CASSPRTDDQPQHF
TGTGCCAGCTCACCAAGGACGGACGATCAGCCCCAGCATTTT
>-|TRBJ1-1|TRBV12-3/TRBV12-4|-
CASSLSEWGTEAFF
TGTGCCAGCAGTTTATCGGAGTGGGGCACTGAAGCTTTCTTT
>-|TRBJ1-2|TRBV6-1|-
CASSTGVRAGYTF
TGTGCCAGCAGTACGGGGGTTCGTGCTGGCTACACCTTC
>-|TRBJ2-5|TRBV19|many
CASGGREPGETQYF
TGTGCCAGTGGCGGCCGGGAGCCGGGCGAGACCCAGTACTTC
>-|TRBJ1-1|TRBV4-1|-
CASDARAKGTEAFF
TGCGCCAGTGACGCGCGGGCCAAAGGGACTGAAGCTTTCTTT
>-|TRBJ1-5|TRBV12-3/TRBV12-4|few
CASSPWQDQPQHF
TGTGCCAGCAGCCCATGGCAGGATCAGCCCCAGCATTTT
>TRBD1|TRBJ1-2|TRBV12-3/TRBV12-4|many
CASNTGADGYTF
TGTGCCAGCAATACAGGGGCTGATGGCTACACCTTC
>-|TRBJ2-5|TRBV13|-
CASSTRTEGETQYF
TGTGCCAGCAGCACGCGGACGGAGGGGGAGACCCAGTACTTC
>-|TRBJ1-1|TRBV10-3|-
CAISEFGGNTEAFF
TGTGCCATCAGTGAGTTTGGGGGGAACACTGAAGCTTTCTTT
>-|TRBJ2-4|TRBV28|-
CASSPPDTTDKNIKYF
TGTGCCAGCTCCCCCCCCGATACTACGGACAAAAACATTAAGTACTTC
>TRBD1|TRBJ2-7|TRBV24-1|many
CARSTGVGEQYF
TGTGCCAGATCGACAGGGGTGGGGGAGCAGTACTTC
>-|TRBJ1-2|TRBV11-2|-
CASSQGARTLYGYTF
TGTGCCAGCAGCCAGGGTGCCAGGACCCTCTATGGCTACACCTTC
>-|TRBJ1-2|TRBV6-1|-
CASRPRNGGSLNYGYTF
TGTGCCAGCAGACCAAGGAATGGAGGCTCCTTGAACTATGGCTACACCTTC
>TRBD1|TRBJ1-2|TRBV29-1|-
CSVLHDDRVFGYTF
TGCAGCGTTCTTCATGACGACAGGGTTTTCGGCTACACCTTC
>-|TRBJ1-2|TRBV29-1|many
CSVFAYGYTF
TGCAGCGTTTTCGCCTATGGCTACACCTTC
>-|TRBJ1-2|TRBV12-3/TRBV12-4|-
CASSPPGSYGYTF
TGTGCCAGCTCACCACCCGGGAGTTATGGCTACACCTTC
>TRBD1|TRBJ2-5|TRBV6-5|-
CASSGQGTQYF
TGTGCTAGCAGTGGACAGGGGACCCAGTACTTC
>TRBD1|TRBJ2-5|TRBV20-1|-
CSARGQGRETQYF
TGCAGTGCTCGGGGACAGGGAAGAGAGACCCAGTACTTC
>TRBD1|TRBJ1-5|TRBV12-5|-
CASALTGGANQPQHF
TGTGCTAGTGCCCTGACAGGGGGTGCCAATCAGCCCCAGCATTTT
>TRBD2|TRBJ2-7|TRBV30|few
CACASGSPGEQYF
TGCGCCTGTGCTAGCGGGAGCCCGGGGGAGCAGTACTTC
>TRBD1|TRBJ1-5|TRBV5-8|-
CASSPRTGEPQHF
TGTGCCAGCAGCCCCAGGACAGGGGAACCCCAGCATTTT
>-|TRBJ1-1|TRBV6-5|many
CASSYGRQMNTEAFF
TGTGCCAGCAGTTACGGCCGCCAAATGAACACTGAAGCTTTCTTT
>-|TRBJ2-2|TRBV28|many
CASSLQGLANTGELFF
TGTGCCAGCAGTTTACAGGGGTTAGCGAACACCGGGGAGCTGTTTTTT
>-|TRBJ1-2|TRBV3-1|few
CASSQERRVEGNYGYTF
TGTGCCAGCAGCCAAGAGAGGAGGGTGGAGGGTAACTATGGCTACACCTTC
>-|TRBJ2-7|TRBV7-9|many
CASSLTWDGYEQYF
TGTGCCAGCAGCTTAACTTGGGACGGCTACGAGCAGTACTTC
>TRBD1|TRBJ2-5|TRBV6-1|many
CASSEAFWDRAQETQYF
TGTGCCAGCAGTGAAGCGTTTTGGGACAGGGCCCAAGAGACCCAGTACTTC
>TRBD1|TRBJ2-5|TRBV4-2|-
CASSQVRDSWGRFVKTQYF
TGTGCCAGCAGCCAAGTTAGGGACAGTTGGGGCAGATTTGTGAAGACCCAGTACTTC
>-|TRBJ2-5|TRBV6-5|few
CASSYLLPWGLPGGQYF
TGTGCCAGCAGTTACTTACTCCCTTGGGGGCTCCCGGGGGGCCAGTACTTC
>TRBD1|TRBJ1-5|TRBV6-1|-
CASSPRKGQGTQPQHF
TGTGCCAGCAGTCCAAGGAAAGGACAGGGGACTCAGCCCCAGCATTTT
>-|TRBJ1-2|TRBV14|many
CASSQDGGIMSF
TGTGCCAGCAGCCAAGATGGGGGGATTATGTCCTTC
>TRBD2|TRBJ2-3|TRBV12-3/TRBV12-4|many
CASSLGGGITDTQYF
TGTGCCAGCAGTTTAGGCGGGGGGATCACAGATACGCAGTATTTT
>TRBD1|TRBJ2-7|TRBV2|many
CASEGQIYEQYF
TGTGCCAGCGAGGGACAGATCTACGAGCAGTACTTC
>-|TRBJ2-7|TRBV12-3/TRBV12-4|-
CASSLTGPGNEQYF
TGTGCCAGCAGTTTGACGGGGCCGGGAAACGAGCAGTACTTC